A selection of T cell receptor beta chains follows, all from one sample in a study of regulatory T cells in long-lasting Graves disease. Each CDR3 protein gets one entry after TCRdb re-called the multiplex PCR reads with MiXCR. The data hold roughly 450,000 distinct CDR3 sequences, with 20% to 30% observed a single time. Source: peripheral blood mononuclear cells (PBMCs), taken when the disease was refractory, from a patient treated with antithyroid drugs. Receptors were obtained from a female donor with Graves disease. Each CDR3 is given with its conserved first and last residue. The order of the fields is J gene, clone size, V gene, D gene, CDR3 protein. The D gene is left open where the match is weak. The listing skips clone size in some rows; elsewhere it reads once, few, many or a size class.

TRBJ1-2 | . | TRBV3-1 | . | CASSVSFGGYTF
TRBJ1-5 | many | TRBV12-3/TRBV12-4 | . | CASRKQGMAGNQPQHF
TRBJ1-2 | many | TRBV27 | . | CASSLDLASTNYGYTF
TRBJ1-1 | . | TRBV6-1 | . | CASNPGARDTEAFF
TRBJ1-5 | many | TRBV28 | . | CASSPPTGTLRNQPQHF
TRBJ2-5 | few | TRBV12-3/TRBV12-4 | TRBD2 | CASSFAGVGETQYF
TRBJ1-2 | . | TRBV12-3/TRBV12-4 | TRBD1 | CASSLADQRRGVGF
TRBJ1-5 | few | TRBV2 | TRBD1 | CASSGDSPNQPQHF
TRBJ1-2 | few | TRBV7-3 | . | CASSFDRIYGYTF
TRBJ1-1 | many | TRBV7-2 | . | CASSRGRVSNTEAFF
TRBJ1-3 | . | TRBV7-2 | TRBD1 | CASSPGTGAAGNTIYF
TRBJ2-6 | . | TRBV5-1 | TRBD2 | CASSSGGRAGANVLTF
TRBJ2-7 | . | TRBV12-3/TRBV12-4 | TRBD2 | CASSFWTSGEQYF
TRBJ1-5 | many | TRBV12-3/TRBV12-4 | . | CASSLGDVQPQHF
TRBJ1-2 | few | TRBV20-1 | . | CSAWSRGNGYTF
TRBJ2-7 | . | TRBV15 | . | CATSRDPGVGEQYF
TRBJ1-5 | . | TRBV11-3 | TRBD1 | CASSSGTGGARSNQPQHF
TRBJ1-1 | once | TRBV5-6 | . | CASRKGLQMNTEAFF
TRBJ2-7 | many | TRBV2 | . | CASAEEFEQYF
TRBJ1-2 | many | TRBV28 | . | CASSLAQTYGYTF
TRBJ1-2 | . | TRBV19 | TRBD1 | CASSIGRQGNYGYTF
TRBJ2-5 | many | TRBV20-1 | . | CSAREYQETQYF
TRBJ2-7 | few | TRBV7-9 | . | CASSLVGLYAYEQYF
TRBJ2-1 | . | TRBV24-1 | . | CATSETTGRRGGDEQFF
TRBJ2-2 | once | TRBV11-2 | TRBD2 | CASSLIRDRGTSGRSGELFF
TRBJ2-5 | many | TRBV28 | . | CASSPAGQVQETQYF
TRBJ1-2 | many | TRBV11-2 | . | CASSFASGGDYGYTF
TRBJ2-2 | few | TRBV6-2/TRBV6-3 | TRBD2 | CASSRAGTNTGELFF
TRBJ2-4 | few | TRBV20-1 | . | CSARLAETLAKNIQYF
TRBJ2-7 | many | TRBV12-3/TRBV12-4 | TRBD2 | CASSFGLAGDEQYF
TRBJ2-2 | few | TRBV19 | . | CASSTETGFGELFF
TRBJ1-2 | . | TRBV29-1 | TRBD1 | CSAWDRDAYGYTF
TRBJ2-7 | few | TRBV6-5 | TRBD2 | CASSYGRERYEQYF
TRBJ2-2 | . | TRBV28 | . | CASKSQNTGELFF
TRBJ1-2 | many | TRBV6-1 | TRBD1 | CASSEETGGAANYGYTF
TRBJ2-2 | . | TRBV15 | . | CATSFMEEPTGELFF
TRBJ1-4 | many | TRBV30 | . | CAWSWGRDGKLFF
TRBJ2-5 | . | TRBV10-3 | TRBD1 | CAISVHPWGTEQETQYF
TRBJ1-6 | many | TRBV12-3/TRBV12-4 | TRBD1 | CASSPDRDNSPLHF
TRBJ2-2 | many | TRBV13 | . | CASSLGQNMATGELFF
TRBJ1-1 | many | TRBV5-1 | TRBD1 | CASSWGQGKNTEAFF
TRBJ1-4 | many | TRBV11-1 | TRBD1 | CASSPDGQGYHF